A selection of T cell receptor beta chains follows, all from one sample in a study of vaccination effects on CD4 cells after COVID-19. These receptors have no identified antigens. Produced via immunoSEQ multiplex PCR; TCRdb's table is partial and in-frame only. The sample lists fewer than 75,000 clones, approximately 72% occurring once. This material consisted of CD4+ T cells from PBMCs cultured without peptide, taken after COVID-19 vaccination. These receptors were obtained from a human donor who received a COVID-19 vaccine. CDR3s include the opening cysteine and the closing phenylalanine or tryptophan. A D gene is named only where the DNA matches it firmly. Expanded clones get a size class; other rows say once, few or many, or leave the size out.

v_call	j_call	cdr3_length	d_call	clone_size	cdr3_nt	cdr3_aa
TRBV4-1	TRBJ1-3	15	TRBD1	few	TGCGCCAGCAGCCAAGACAGGGGGCGTGGAAACACCATATATTTT	CASSQDRGRGNTIYF
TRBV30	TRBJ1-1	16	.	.	TGTGCCTGGAGTCCTATTGGGCGGGGGATGAACACTGAAGCTTTCTTT	CAWSPIGRGMNTEAFF
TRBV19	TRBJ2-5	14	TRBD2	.	TGTGCCAGTCAATGCGGGGGGCTGACAGAGACCCAGTACTTC	CASQCGGLTETQYF
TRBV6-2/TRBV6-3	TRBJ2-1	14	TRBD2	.	TGTGCCAGCAGTCAAGGACTAGAATACGGTGAGCAGTTCTTC	CASSQGLEYGEQFF
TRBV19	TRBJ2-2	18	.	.	TGTGCCAGTAGTATAGATCTCCGGGGCCCCTCTAACACCGGGGAGCTGTTTTTT	CASSIDLRGPSNTGELFF
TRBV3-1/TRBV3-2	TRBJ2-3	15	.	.	TGTGCCAGCAGCCATAGGACTCTGGGGACAGATACGCAGTATTTT	CASSHRTLGTDTQYF
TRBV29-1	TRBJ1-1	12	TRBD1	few	TGCAGCGGAGGACAGGGGCAGACTGAAGCTTTCTTT	CSGGQGQTEAFF
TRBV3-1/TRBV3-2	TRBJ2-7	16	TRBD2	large	TGTGCCAGCAGCCCGAGACTAGCGGGGGGCCTCTACGAGCAGTACTTC	CASSPRLAGGLYEQYF
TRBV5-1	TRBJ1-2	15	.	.	TGCGCCAGCAGGAATCCCGGGGAAGGGAGCTATGGCTACACCTTC	CASRNPGEGSYGYTF
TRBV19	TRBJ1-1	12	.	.	TGTGCCAGTAGTATTTTGGGCACTGAAGCTTTCTTT	CASSILGTEAFF
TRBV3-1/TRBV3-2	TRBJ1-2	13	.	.	TGTGCCAGCAGCCAGGGGAACATCTATGGCTACACCTTC	CASSQGNIYGYTF
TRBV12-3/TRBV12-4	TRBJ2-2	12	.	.	TGTGCCAGCCGTGGGACGGGCGGGGAGCTGTTTTTT	CASRGTGGELFF
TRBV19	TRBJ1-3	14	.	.	TGTGCCAGTAGTTCCCAGGGATCTGGAAACACCATATATTTT	CASSSQGSGNTIYF
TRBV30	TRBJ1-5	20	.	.	TGTGCCTGGAGTGACCGGAGAGGATGGTCCTTAGGGGGGGGCAATCAGCCCCAGCATTTT	CAWSDRRGWSLGGGNQPQHF
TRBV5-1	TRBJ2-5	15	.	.	TGCGCCAGCAGCTGGCGGACAGGGAGGGAAGAGACCCAGTACTTC	CASSWRTGREETQYF
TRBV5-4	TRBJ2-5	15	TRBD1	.	TGTGCCAGCAGCTTGGGGGACAGGGGACGGGGGACCCAGTACTTC	CASSLGDRGRGTQYF
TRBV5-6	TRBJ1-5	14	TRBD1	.	TGTGCCAGCAGCGGGGGGACAGGGTCTCAGCCCCAGCATTTT	CASSGGTGSQPQHF
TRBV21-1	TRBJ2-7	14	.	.	TGTGCCGCCCCTCGGAGGCCTAAGCGAGGAGAGCAGTACTTC	CAAPRRPKRGEQYF
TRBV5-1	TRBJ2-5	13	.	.	TGCGCCAGCAGCTTGGGGGGTTTAGAGACCCAGTACTTC	CASSLGGLETQYF
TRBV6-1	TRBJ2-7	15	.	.	TGTGCCAGCAGTGAGGACGCCCTCAGCTCCTACGAGCAGTACTTC	CASSEDALSSYEQYF
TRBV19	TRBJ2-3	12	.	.	TGTGCCAGTAGTTTAAGCACAGATACGCAGTATTTT	CASSLSTDTQYF
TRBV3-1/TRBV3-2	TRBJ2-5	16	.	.	TGTGCCAGCAGCCACGTATTTCCCATTTCTTCTGAGACCCAGTACTTC	CASSHVFPISSETQYF
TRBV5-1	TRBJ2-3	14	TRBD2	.	TGCGCCAGCAGCGCGACTAGCGGGGGTGATACGCAGTATTTT	CASSATSGGDTQYF
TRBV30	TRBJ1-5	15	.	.	TGTGCCTGGAGTGTAGCTCCGAGCCGGAGCCAGCCCCAGCATTTT	CAWSVAPSRSQPQHF
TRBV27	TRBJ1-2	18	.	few	TGTGCCAGCAGTTCCTCGTGGGGGAGGGGAGGGATTTACTATGGCTACACCTTC	CASSSSWGRGGIYYGYTF
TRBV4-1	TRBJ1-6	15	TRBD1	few	TGCGCCAGCAGCCAAGTTGGCAGGGGGAATTCACCCCTCCACTTT	CASSQVGRGNSPLHF
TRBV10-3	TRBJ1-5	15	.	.	TGTGCCATCAGGCGAGAGGGGGTGGGCAATCAGCCCCAGCATTTT	CAIRREGVGNQPQHF
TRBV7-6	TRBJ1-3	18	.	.	TGTGCCAGCAGCTTAGCCCCTCCCAGGGCCACCTCTGGAAACACCATATATTTT	CASSLAPPRATSGNTIYF
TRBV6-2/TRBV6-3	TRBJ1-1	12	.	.	TGTGCCAGCAGTACCGGGCTTTTTAAAGCTTTCTTT	CASSTGLFKAFF
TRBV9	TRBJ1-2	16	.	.	TGTGCCAGCAGCGTAGGCCCCCTTACAGGGATGAATGGCTACACCTTC	CASSVGPLTGMNGYTF
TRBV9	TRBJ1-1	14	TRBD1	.	TGTGCCAGCAGCACCCGACAGGGTATGGCTGAAGCTTTCTTT	CASSTRQGMAEAFF
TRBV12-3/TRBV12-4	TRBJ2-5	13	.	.	TGTGCCAGCAGTTTGATGGGCTTCGGGACCCAGTACTTC	CASSLMGFGTQYF
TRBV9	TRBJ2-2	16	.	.	TGTGCCAGCAGCGTAGATGGGGCCCCGGGCACCGGGGAGCTGTTTTTT	CASSVDGAPGTGELFF
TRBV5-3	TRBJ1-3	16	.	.	TGTGCCAGAAGCTTTAAGGGAATTCCCTCTGGAAACACCATATATTTT	CARSFKGIPSGNTIYF
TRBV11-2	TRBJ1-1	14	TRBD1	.	TGTGCCAGCAGCTTTCCGAGGGGGCCCACTGAAGCTTTCTTT	CASSFPRGPTEAFF
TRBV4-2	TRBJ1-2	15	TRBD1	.	TGTGCCAGCAGCCAAGGGGACAGCCTGAACTATGGCTACACCTTC	CASSQGDSLNYGYTF
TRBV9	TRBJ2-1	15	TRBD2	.	TGTGCCAGCAGCGCTGGGACTAGCGGTTACAATGAGCAGTTCTTC	CASSAGTSGYNEQFF
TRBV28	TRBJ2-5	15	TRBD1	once	TGTGCCAGCGACCAGGGGGTGGGGGCCCGGGAGACCCAGTACTTC	CASDQGVGARETQYF
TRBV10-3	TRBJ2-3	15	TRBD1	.	TGTGCCATCAAAGACCCGGGACAGGGCACAGATACGCAGTATTTT	CAIKDPGQGTDTQYF
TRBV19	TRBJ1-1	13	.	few	TGTGCCACCCTTACCCCCGGGAACACTGAAGCTTTCTTT	CATLTPGNTEAFF
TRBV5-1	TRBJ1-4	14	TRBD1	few	TGCGCCAGCAGCCAGAGACAGGGAGATGAAAAACTGTTTTTT	CASSQRQGDEKLFF
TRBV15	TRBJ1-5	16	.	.	TGTGCCACCAGCAGAGATCCCGGGACCTCAAATCAGCCCCAGCATTTT	CATSRDPGTSNQPQHF
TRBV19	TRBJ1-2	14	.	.	TGTGCCAGTAAGGTGGGCGGAGGAAACTATGGCTACACCTTC	CASKVGGGNYGYTF
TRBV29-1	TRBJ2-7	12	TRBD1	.	TGCAGCGTTGGACAGGGAGCCTACGAGCAGTACTTC	CSVGQGAYEQYF